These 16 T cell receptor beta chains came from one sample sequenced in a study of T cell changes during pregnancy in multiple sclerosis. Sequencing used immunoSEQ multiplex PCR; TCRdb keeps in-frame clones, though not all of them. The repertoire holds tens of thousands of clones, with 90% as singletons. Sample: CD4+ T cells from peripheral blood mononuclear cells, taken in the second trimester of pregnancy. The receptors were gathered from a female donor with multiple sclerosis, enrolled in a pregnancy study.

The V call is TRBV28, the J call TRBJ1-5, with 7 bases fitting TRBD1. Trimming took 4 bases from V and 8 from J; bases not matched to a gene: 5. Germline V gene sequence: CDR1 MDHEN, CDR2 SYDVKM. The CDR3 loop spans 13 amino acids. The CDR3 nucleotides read TGTGCCAGCAGTTCCGGGACAGCTAAGCCCCAGCATTTT. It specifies CASSSGTAKPQHF. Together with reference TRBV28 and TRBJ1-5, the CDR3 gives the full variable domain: DVKVTQSSRYLVKRTGEKVFLECVQDMDHENMFWYRQDPGLGLRLIYFSYDVKMKEKGDIPEGYSVSREKKERFSLILESASTNQTSMYLCASSSGTAKPQHFGDGTRLSIL.

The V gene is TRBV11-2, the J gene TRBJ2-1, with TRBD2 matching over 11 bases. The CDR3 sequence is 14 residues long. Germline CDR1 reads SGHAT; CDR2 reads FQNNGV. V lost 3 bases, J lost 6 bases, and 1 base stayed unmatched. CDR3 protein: CASSFTSGSNEQFF. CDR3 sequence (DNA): TGTGCCAGCAGCTTCACTAGCGGGAGCAATGAGCAGTTCTTC. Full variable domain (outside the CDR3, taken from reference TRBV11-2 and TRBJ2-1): EAGVAQSPRYKIIEKRQSVAFWCNPISGHATLYWYQQILGQGPKLLIQFQNNGVVDDSQLPKDRFSAERLKGVDSTLKIQPAKLEDSAVYLCASSFTSGSNEQFFGPGTRLTVL.

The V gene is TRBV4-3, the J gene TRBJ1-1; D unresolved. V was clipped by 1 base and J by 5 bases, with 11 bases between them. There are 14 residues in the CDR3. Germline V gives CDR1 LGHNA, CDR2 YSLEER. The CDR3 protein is CASSQVAGVTEAFF. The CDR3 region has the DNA TGCGCCAGCAGCCAAGTGGCCGGGGTTACTGAAGCTTTCTTT.

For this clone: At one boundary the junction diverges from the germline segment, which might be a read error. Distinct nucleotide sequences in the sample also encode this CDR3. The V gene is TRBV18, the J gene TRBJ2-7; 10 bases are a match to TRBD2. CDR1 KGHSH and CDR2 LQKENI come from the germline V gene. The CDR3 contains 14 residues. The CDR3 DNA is TGTGCTAGCTCACTAGCGGGATACTCCTACGAGCAGTACTTC. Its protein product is CASSLAGYSYEQYF.

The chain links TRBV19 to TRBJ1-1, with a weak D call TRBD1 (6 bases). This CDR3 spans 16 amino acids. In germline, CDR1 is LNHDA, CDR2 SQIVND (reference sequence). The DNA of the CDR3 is TGTGCTAGCCCCTACAGGGACACGGAGGTGGGCACTGAAGCTTTCTTT. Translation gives CASPYRDTEVGTEAFF.

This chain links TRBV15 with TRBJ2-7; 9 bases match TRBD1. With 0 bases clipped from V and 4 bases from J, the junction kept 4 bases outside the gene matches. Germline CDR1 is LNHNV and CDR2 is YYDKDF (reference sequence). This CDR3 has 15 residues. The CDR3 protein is CATSRDLGQGYEQYF. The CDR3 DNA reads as TGTGCCACCAGCAGAGATTTGGGACAGGGATACGAGCAGTACTTC.

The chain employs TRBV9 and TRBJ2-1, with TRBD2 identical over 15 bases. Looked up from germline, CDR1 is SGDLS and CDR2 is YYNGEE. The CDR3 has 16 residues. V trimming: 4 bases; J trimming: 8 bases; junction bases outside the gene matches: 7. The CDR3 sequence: CASSTRTSGRVDEQFF. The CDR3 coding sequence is TGTGCCAGCAGCACCCGGACTAGCGGGAGGGTTGATGAGCAGTTCTTC.

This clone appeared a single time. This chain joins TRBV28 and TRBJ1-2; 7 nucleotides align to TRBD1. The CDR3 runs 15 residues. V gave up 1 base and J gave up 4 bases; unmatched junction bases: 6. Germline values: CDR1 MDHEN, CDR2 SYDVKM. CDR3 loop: CASSLLPGQPYGYTF. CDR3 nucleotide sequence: TGTGCCAGCAGTTTATTACCGGGACAGCCCTATGGCTACACCTTC.

CDR3 in DNA: TGTGCCAGCAGCTTAACGCAGGGTCAGCCCCAGCATTTT. This encodes CASSLTQGQPQHF. V and J are TRBV7-3 and TRBJ1-5, with D possibly TRBD1 on 5 matching bases. Germline CDR1 SGHTA, CDR2 FQGTGA. Trimming removed 0 bases at V and 6 bases at J, with 6 bases between. The CDR3 is 13 amino acids.

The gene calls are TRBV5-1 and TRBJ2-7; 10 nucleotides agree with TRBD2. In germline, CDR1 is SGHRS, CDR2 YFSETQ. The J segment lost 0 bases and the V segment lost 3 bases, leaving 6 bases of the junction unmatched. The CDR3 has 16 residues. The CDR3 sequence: CASSSTSGFSSYEQYF. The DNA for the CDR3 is TGCGCCAGCAGCTCGACTAGCGGGTTTAGCTCCTACGAGCAGTACTTC.

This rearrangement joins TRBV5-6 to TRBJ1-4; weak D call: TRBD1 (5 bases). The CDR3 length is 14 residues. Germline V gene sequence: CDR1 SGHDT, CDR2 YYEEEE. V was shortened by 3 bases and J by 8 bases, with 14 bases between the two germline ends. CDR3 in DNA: TGTGCCAGCAGCTCGACAATGGAGGGGGAAAAACTGTTTTTT. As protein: CASSSTMEGEKLFF.

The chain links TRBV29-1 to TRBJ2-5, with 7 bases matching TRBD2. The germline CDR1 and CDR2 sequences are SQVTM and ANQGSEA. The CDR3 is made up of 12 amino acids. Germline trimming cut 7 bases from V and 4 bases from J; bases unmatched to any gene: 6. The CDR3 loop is CSGTLAVETQYF. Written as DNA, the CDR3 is TGCAGCGGAACCCTAGCGGTAGAGACCCAGTACTTC.

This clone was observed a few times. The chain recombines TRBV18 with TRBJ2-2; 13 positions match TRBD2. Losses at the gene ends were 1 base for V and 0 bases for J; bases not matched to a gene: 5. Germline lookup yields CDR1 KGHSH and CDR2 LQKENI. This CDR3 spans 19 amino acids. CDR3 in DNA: TGTGCCAGCTCACCACTCCTGACTAGCGGGAGGTCGAACACCGGGGAGCTGTTTTTT. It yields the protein CASSPLLTSGRSNTGELFF.

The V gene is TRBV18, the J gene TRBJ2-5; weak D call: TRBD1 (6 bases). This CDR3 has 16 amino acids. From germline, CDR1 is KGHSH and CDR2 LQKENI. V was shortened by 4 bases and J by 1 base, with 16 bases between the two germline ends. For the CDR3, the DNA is TGTGCCAGCTCACTAAGCTCCCCAGGGGTCCAAGAGACCCAGTACTTC. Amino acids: CASSLSSPGVQETQYF.

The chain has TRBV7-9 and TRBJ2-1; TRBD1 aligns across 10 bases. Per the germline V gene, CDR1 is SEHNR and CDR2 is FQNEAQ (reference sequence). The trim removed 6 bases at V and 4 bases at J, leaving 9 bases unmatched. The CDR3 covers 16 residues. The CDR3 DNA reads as TGTGCCAGCAGTCTAGACAGGGGGCAACGTTACAATGAGCAGTTCTTC. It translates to CASSLDRGQRYNEQFF.

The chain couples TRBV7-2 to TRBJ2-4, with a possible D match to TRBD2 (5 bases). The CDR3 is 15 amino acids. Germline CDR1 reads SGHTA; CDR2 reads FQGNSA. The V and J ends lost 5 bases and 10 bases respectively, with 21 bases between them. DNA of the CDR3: TGTGCCAGCAGCCTAAATCCCCTGGCCGAGGGAATTCAGTACTTC. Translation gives CASSLNPLAEGIQYF.